What follows are 16 T cell receptor beta chains derived from one specimen sequenced in a study of graft-versus-host responses after intestinal transplantation. Produced via immunoSEQ multiplex PCR; TCRdb's table is partial and in-frame only. In the table there are fewer than 100,000 clones, roughly 83% of which are singletons. The sequenced sample was PBMCs, obtained 255 days after intestinal transplant. All receptors come from a human patient who received an intestinal transplant, so some T cells may come from the graft donor.

The J gene is TRBJ1-3, the V gene TRBV18; D gene ambiguous. This CDR3 contains 15 residues. CDR1 is KGHSH and CDR2 is LQKENI in the germline V gene. Trimming shortened V by 6 bases and J by 0 bases, and 12 bases separated the two germline ends. The CDR3 coding sequence is TGTGCCAGCTCTCAGGTGAATCTCTCTGGAAACACCATATATTTT. Amino acids: CASSQVNLSGNTIYF.

The rearrangement links TRBV7-2 to TRBJ1-2, with D maybe TRBD1 (5 bases). The germline V and J ends were trimmed by 0 bases and 0 bases, with 11 bases remaining between them. The CDR3 spans 16 residues. Germline-derived CDR1 and CDR2 are SGHTA and FQGNSA. The CDR3 is CASSLAVAGTNYGYTF. The CDR3 nucleotides read TGTGCCAGCAGCTTAGCTGTGGCAGGGACTAACTATGGCTACACCTTC.

This sequence joins TRBV6-6 and TRBJ2-5; D remains ambiguous. CDR3 length equals 12 residues. The V end lost 0 bases, the J end lost 5 bases, and 4 bases lay between the germline ends. Per germline, CDR1 MNHNY and CDR2 SVGAGI (reference sequence). In DNA form, the CDR3 reads TGTGCCAGCAGTTACTCGATGGAGACCCAGTACTTC. It translates to CASSYSMETQYF.

The chain is built from TRBV20-1 and TRBJ2-3; no clear D gene. Germline V gene data show CDR1 as DFQATT and CDR2 as SNEGSKA (reference sequence). Trimming shortened V by 4 bases and J by 5 bases, and 7 bases separated the two germline ends. The CDR3 has 11 residues. Here the CDR3 DNA reads TGCAGTGCTATCCACAGAGATACGCAGTATTTT. This encodes CSAIHRDTQYF.

CDR3 loop: CSAATGGETQYF. The CDR3 DNA follows: TGCAGCGCCGCGACAGGGGGGGAGACCCAGTACTTC. This rearrangement joins TRBV29-1 to TRBJ2-5; 9 positions agree with TRBD1. The CDR3 length is 12 residues. Germline V gives CDR1 SQVTM, CDR2 ANQGSEA. V gave up 7 bases and J gave up 5 bases; unmatched junction bases: 5. Looking up the rest from reference TRBV29-1 and TRBJ2-5 gives the full variable domain: SAVISQKPSRDICQRGTSLTIQCQVDSQVTMMFWYRQQPGQSLTLIATANQGSEATYESGFVIDKFPISRPNLTFSTLTVSNMSPEDSSIYLCSAATGGETQYFGPGTRLLVL.

This CDR3 reads CASSVSGGQGYQETQYF. CDR3 DNA sequence: TGTGCCAGCAGCGTCTCGGGGGGACAGGGGTACCAAGAGACCCAGTACTTC. The rearrangement uses TRBV7-9 and TRBJ2-5, with 10 bases lining up with TRBD1. The CDR3 spans 17 residues. V lost 5 bases and J lost 0; bases outside the gene matches: 9. CDR1 is SEHNR and CDR2 is FQNEAQ in the germline V gene (reference sequence).

The chain recombines TRBV27 with TRBJ2-1; the D is unclear. CDR3 length equals 13 residues. The V and J ends lost 7 bases and 6 bases respectively, with 13 bases between them. Germline lookup yields CDR1 MNHEY and CDR2 SMNVEV (reference sequence). CDR3 region: CASTQRSGNEQFF. The CDR3, as DNA: TGTGCCAGCACCCAGCGTAGTGGCAATGAGCAGTTCTTC.

The chain is built from TRBV27 and TRBJ1-5, with TRBD1 matching 10 bases. Trimming removed 6 bases from V and 7 bases from J; junction bases left unmatched: 6. CDR3 length: 14 amino acids. Germline CDR1 and CDR2: MNHEY and SMNVEV (reference sequence). In nucleotides, the CDR3 is TGTGCCAGCAGGACAGGGGGCGTACGGCAGCCCCAGCATTTT. It specifies CASRTGGVRQPQHF.

The chain recombines TRBV7-9 with TRBJ2-7, with TRBD2 matching over 7 bases. Germline assignment: CDR1 SEHNR and CDR2 FQNEAQ (reference sequence). This CDR3 is built from 15 residues. V lost 5 bases, J lost 6 bases, and 13 bases stayed unmatched. The CDR3 DNA reads as TGTGCCAGCAGCGCCGCGTGGCTGGGCGGGGGCGAGCAGTACTTC. Its protein is CASSAAWLGGGEQYF. The full variable domain, rest sourced from reference TRBV7-9 and TRBJ2-7, is DTGVSQNPRHKITKRGQNVTFRCDPISEHNRLYWYRQTLGQGPEFLTYFQNEAQLEKSRLLSDRFSAERPKGSFSTLEIQRTEQGDSAMYLCASSAAWLGGGEQYFGPGTRLTVT.

The rearrangement links TRBV7-9 to TRBJ2-7; 9 positions agree with TRBD2. CDR3 length: 16 amino acids. V was clipped by 5 bases and J by 6 bases; unmatched bases: 14. Germline V gives CDR1 SEHNR, CDR2 FQNEAQ (reference sequence). For the CDR3, the DNA is TGTGCCAGCAGCGCCGGGACTAGCTGGGACGTGGGCGAGCAGTACTTC. This translates into CASSAGTSWDVGEQYF.

The J gene is TRBJ1-5, the V gene TRBV6-5; D uncertain. Germline-derived CDR1 and CDR2 are MNHEY and SVGAGI. CDR3 size: 13 residues. Trimming pared 5 bases from V and 2 bases from J, leaving 7 bases between. CDR3 amino acids: CASSPTGNQPQHF. In DNA, the CDR3 is TGTGCCAGCAGTCCTACAGGCAATCAGCCCCAGCATTTT.

This clone was recorded only once. The chain couples TRBV7-9 to TRBJ1-1; the D is unclear. Trimming took off 2 bases at V and 0 bases at J, with 16 bases between the two ends. The germline CDR1 and CDR2 sequences are SEHNR and FQNEAQ (reference sequence). This CDR3 spans 17 amino acids. CDR3 bases: TGTGCCAGCAGCTTAAGCGTTCTGGAGGAAATGAACACTGAAGCTTTCTTT. Its protein product is CASSLSVLEEMNTEAFF.

J is TRBJ1-2 and V is TRBV9; 7 nucleotides line up with TRBD1. Per the germline V gene, CDR1 is SGDLS and CDR2 is YYNGEE. CDR3 size: 13 residues. With V trimmed by 4 bases and J by 4 bases, 4 bases remained unmatched. The CDR3 DNA sequence: TGTGCCAGCAGCAAGACAGGGACCTATGGCTACACCTTC. It is translated as CASSKTGTYGYTF.

The rearrangement joins TRBV28 to TRBJ2-7; perhaps D is TRBD1 or TRBD2 (5 bases each). Germline V gene sequence: CDR1 MDHEN, CDR2 SYDVKM. The CDR3 has 14 residues. The V end was cut by 6 bases, the J end by 2 bases, with 14 bases between. In DNA form, the CDR3 reads TGTGCCAGCAGCCTAGGGACGGCGGCCTACGAGCAGTACTTC. This encodes CASSLGTAAYEQYF.

V is TRBV4-2 and J is TRBJ2-1, with 7 bases that match TRBD1. This CDR3 has 18 residues. Germline CDR1 reads LGHNA; CDR2 reads YNFKEQ. The V segment lost 0 bases and the J segment 2 bases; nucleotides outside the gene matches: 10. The CDR3 protein is CASSQDQGTANTYNEQFF. The CDR3, as DNA: TGTGCCAGCAGCCAAGATCAGGGGACAGCCAATACCTACAATGAGCAGTTCTTC.

This clone was recorded only once. V and J are TRBV28 and TRBJ2-1, with 8 bases fitting TRBD2. Trimming took 2 bases from V and 6 from J; bases not matched to a gene: 6. Per the germline V gene, CDR1 is MDHEN and CDR2 is SYDVKM. CDR3 length: 15 amino acids. CDR3 nucleotide sequence: TGTGCCAGCAGTTTAGGTAGCGGGGCGAGCAATGAGCAGTTCTTC. Its protein product is CASSLGSGASNEQFF.